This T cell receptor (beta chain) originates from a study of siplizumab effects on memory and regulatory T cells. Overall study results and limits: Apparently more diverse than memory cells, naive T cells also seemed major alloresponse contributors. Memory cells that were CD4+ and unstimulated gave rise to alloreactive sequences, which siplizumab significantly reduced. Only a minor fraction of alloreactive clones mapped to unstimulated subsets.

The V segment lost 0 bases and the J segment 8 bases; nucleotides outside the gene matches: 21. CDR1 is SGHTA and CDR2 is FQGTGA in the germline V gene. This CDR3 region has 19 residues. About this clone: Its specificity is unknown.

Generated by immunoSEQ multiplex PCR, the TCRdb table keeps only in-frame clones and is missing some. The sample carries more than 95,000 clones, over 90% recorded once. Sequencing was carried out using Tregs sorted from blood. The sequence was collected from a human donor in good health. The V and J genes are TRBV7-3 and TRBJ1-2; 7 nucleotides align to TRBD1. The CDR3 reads CASSLTGGSVDREVYGYTF. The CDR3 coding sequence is TGTGCCAGCAGCTTAACGGGTGGGTCTGTAGACAGGGAGGTCTACGGCTACACCTTC.